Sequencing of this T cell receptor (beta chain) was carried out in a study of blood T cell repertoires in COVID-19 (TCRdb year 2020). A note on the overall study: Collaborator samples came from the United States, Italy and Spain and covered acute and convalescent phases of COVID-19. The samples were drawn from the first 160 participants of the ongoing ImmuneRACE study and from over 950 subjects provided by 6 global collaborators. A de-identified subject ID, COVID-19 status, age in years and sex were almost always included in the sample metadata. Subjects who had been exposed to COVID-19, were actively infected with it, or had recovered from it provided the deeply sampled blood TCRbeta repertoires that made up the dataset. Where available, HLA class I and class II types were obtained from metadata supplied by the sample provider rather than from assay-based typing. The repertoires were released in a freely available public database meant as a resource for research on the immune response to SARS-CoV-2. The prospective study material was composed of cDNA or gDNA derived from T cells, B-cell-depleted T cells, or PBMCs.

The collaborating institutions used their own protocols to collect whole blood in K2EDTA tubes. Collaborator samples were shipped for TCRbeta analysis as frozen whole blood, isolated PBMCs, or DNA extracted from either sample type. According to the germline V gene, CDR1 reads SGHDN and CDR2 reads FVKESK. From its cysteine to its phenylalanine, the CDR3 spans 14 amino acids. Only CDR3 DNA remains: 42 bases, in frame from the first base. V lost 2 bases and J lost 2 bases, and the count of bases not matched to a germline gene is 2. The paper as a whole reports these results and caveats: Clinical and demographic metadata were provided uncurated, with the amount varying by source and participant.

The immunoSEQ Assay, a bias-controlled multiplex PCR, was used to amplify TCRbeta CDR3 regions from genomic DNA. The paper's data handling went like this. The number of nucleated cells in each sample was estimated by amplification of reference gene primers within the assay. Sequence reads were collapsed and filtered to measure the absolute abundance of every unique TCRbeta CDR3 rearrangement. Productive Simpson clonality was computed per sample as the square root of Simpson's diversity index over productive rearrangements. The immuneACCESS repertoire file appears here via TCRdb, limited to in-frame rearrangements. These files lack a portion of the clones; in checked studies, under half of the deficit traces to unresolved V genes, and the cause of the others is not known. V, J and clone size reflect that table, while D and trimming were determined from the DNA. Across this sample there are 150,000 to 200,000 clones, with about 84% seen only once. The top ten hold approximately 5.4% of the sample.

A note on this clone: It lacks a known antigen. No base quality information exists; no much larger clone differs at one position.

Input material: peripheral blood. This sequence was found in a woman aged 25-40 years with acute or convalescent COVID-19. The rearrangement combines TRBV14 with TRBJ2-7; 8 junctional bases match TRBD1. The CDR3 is CASSQWTGPYEQYF. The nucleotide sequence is TGTGCCAGCAGCCAATGGACAGGGCCCTACGAGCAGTACTTC.